The sequence of this T cell receptor (beta chain) was determined in a study of CD8 T cell repertoires and HIV-1 epitope variants. Using immunoSEQ multiplex PCR, the repertoire was profiled, and TCRdb retains in-frame clones only, with some absent. The sample lists 900 to 1,200 clones, approximately 68% occurring once. This clone appeared a single time. Antigen unknown. Germline CDR1 reads SGHDT; CDR2 reads YYEEEE. CDR3 size: 13 residues. Unmatched junction bases numbered 6, after V lost 4 bases and J lost 9 bases. The sequencing sample was made of cultured CD8+ T cells derived from PBMCs. V usage is TRBV5-6 and J usage is TRBJ2-1, with 8 bases lining up with TRBD2. The receptor was derived from a male donor with HIV. The DNA of the CDR3 is TGTGCCAGCAGCGGAGTAGCGGGAAGTGAGCAGTTCTTC. Its translation: CASSGVAGSEQFF. The full variable domain, in which reference TRBV5-6 and TRBJ2-1 provide the parts outside the CDR3, is DAGVTQSPTHLIKTRGQQVTLRCSPKSGHDTVSWYQQALGQGPQFIFQYYEEEERQRGNFPDRFSGHQFPNYSSELNVNALLLGDSALYLCASSGVAGSEQFFGPGTRLTVL.